This T cell receptor (beta chain) emerged from a study of cytomegalovirus exposure and HLA in healthy donors. Study-level background: HLA-typed donors contributed around 82 million unique TCRs, which were held in an early data release.

Germline-derived CDR1 and CDR2 are MDHEN and SYDVKM. Trimming took 0 bases from V and 8 from J; bases not matched to a gene: 18. This CDR3 region has 20 residues. General study results and limits: Earlier analysis found most TCR beta V segments productive about 90% or about 30% of the time. One variant, a missense change in DCLRE1C, was linked in a later analysis to TCR beta V- and J-gene trimming. Confirmation in vitro established that three CMV-associated chains were specific for CMV antigens.

This clone was observed once. Its antigen is undetermined. Primers included in the PCR were 60 Vbeta and 13 Jbeta primers. The protocol was immunoSEQ multiplex PCR, while the TCRdb copy is restricted to in-frame clones and leaves out a portion. The sample gives about 140,000 clones, about four fifths of which show up once; about 4.5% is in the top ten. This chain connects TRBV28 to TRBJ2-3, with 12 bases that match TRBD2. This receptor was taken from a man between 25 and 39 years old in good health. The sample consisted of PBMCs. CDR3 residues: CASSLWASGRVGSYLGTQYF. Written as DNA, the CDR3 is TGTGCCAGCAGTTTATGGGCTAGCGGGAGGGTCGGTTCATATCTCGGTACGCAGTATTTT.